A few counts support the clone carrying this TCR beta chain. This entry comes from a study of T cell repertoires in cytomegalovirus infection. Study-level information: Public signatures in TCR beta pointed to CMV infection and matching HLA type.

TCRdb called the reads again in MiXCR, with one record for every CDR3 protein. This table holds about 310,000 distinct CDR3 sequences, about a sixth found once. V gave up 6 bases and J gave up 8 bases, with 16 bases separating them. There are 14 residues in the CDR3. Germline loops: CDR1 SNHLY, CDR2 FYNNEI. V usage is TRBV2 and J usage is TRBJ1-4, with a possible D match to TRBD1 (6 bases). Sequencing used PBMCs. This sequence was found in a human donor in good health (CMV status not recorded). Some clones in this sample may be carry-over from other donors' samples. CDR3 in DNA: TGTGCCAGCAGGGATACGGGGGCCAACGAAAAACTGTTTTTT. Its translation is CASRDTGANEKLFF. Looking up the rest from reference TRBV2 and TRBJ1-4 gives the full variable domain: EPEVTQTPSHQVTQMGQEVILRCVPISNHLYFYWYRQILGQKVEFLVSFYNNEISEKSEIFDDQFSVERPDGSNFTLKIRSTKLEDSAMYFCASRDTGANEKLFFGSGTQLSVL.